This TCR beta chain comes out of a study of CD8 T cells in ankylosing spondylitis. Findings of the study overall: A TCR beta motif made of 7 to 9 highly homologous variants seemed typical of ankylosing spondylitis blood. From matched ankylosing spondylitis synovial fluid, disease-linked clones were reportedly recovered at significantly enriched levels. Those disease-linked clones were CD8+; they were also relatively rare in peripheral blood.

This clonotype was counted ten times or more. Its matching antigen is unknown. One entry per CDR3 protein, called by TCRdb with MiXCR from the 5' RACE reads. The sample has some 100,000 distinct CDR3 sequences, 8% to 10% seen once. Germline lookup yields CDR1 MNHEY and CDR2 SVGEGT. The CDR3 length is 11 residues. Between the trimmed V and J ends, which lost 6 bases and 4 bases, there was a span of 5 bases. This TCR was recovered from a male donor with ankylosing spondylitis or in good health (not recorded which). Sequenced sample: blood, either unsorted or a sorted T cell fraction (not recorded which). The chain recombines TRBV6-2 or TRBV6-3 with TRBJ2-3; D gene unclear. The CDR3 loop reads CASRASDTQYF. CDR3 bases: TGTGCCAGCAGGGCGTCAGATACGCAGTATTTT.